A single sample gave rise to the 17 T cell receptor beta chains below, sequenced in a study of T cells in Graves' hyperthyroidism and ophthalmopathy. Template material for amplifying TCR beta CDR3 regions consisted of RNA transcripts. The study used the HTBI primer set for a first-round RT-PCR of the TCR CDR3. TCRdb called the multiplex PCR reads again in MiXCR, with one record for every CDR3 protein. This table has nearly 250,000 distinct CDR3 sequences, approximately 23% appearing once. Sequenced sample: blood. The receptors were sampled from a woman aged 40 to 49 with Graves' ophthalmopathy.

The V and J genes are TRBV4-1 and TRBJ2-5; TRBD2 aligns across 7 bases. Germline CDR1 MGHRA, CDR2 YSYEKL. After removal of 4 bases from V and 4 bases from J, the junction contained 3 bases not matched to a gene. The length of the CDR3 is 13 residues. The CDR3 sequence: CASSRLAPETQYF. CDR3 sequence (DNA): TGCGCCAGCAGCCGACTAGCTCCAGAGACCCAGTACTTC.

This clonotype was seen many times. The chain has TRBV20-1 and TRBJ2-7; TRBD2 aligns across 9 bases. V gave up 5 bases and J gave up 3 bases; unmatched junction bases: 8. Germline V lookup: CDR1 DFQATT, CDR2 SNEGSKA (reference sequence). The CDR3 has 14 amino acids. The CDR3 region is CSAAGGRGLYEQYF. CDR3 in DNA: TGCAGTGCTGCGGGCGGGAGGGGACTCTACGAGCAGTACTTC.

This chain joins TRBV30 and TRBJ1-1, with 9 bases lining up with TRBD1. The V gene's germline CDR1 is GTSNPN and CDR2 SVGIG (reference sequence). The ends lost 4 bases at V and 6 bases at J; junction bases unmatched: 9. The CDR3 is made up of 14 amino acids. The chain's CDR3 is CAWTAGTGLAEAFF. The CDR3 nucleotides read TGTGCCTGGACCGCCGGGACAGGGTTGGCTGAAGCTTTCTTT.

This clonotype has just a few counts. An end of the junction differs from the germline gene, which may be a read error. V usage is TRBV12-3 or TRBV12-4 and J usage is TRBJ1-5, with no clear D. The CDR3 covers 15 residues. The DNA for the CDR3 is TGTGCCAGCAGTTTAGCGCTAGCTCTAGGAGGGTCCCAGCGTTTT. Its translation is CASSLALALGGSQRF.

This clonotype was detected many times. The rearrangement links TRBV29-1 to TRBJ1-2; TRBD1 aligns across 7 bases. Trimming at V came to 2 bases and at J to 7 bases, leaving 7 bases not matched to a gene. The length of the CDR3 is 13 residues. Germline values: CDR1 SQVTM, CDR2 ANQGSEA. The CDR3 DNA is TGCAGCGTTGAACAGGACAGGTCGGCTGGCTACACCTTC. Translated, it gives CSVEQDRSAGYTF.

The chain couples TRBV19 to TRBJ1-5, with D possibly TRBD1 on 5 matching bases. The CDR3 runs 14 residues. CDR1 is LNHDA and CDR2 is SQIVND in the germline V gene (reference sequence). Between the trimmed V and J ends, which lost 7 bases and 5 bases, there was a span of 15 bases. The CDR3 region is CASKRLDTYQPQHF. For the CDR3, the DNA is TGTGCCAGTAAGCGACTGGACACCTATCAGCCCCAGCATTTT. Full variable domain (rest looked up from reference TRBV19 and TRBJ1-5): DGGITQSPKYLFRKEGQNVTLSCEQNLNHDAMYWYRQDPGQGLRLIYYSQIVNDFQKGDIAEGYSVSREKKESFPLTVTSAQKNPTAFYLCASKRLDTYQPQHFGDGTRLSIL.

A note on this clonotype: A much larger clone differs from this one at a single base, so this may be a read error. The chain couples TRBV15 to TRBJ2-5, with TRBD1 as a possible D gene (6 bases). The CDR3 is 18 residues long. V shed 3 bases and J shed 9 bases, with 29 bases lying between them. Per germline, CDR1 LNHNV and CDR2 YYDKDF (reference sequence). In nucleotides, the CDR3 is TGTGCCACCAGCAGTCAAGATTTACAGGGAGTTTTGTGTGAGGCCCAGTACTTC. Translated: CATSSQDLQGVLCEAQYF.

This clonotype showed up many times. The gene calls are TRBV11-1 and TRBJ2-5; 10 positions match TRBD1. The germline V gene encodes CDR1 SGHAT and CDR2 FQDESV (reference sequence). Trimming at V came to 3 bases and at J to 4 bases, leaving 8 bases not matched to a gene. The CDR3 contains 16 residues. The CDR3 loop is CASSFATTGGVETQYF. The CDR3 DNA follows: TGTGCCAGCAGCTTCGCGACGACAGGGGGCGTAGAGACCCAGTACTTC.

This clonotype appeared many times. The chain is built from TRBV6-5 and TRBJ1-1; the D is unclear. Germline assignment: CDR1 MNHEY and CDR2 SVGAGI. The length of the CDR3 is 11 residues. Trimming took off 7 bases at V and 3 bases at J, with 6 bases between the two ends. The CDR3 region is CASTMDTEAFF. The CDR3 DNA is TGTGCCAGCACCATGGACACTGAAGCTTTCTTT.

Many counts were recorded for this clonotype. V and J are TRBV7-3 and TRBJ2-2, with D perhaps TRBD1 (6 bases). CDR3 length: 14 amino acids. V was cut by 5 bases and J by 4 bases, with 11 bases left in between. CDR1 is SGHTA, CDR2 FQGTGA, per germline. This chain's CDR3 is CASSQSGVTGELFF. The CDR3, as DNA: TGTGCCAGCAGCCAATCAGGGGTCACCGGGGAGCTGTTTTTT.

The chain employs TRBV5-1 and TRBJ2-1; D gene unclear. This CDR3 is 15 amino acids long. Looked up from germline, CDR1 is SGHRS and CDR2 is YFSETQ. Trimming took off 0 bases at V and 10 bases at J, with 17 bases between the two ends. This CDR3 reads CASSLVYRGRQEQFF. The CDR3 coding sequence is TGCGCCAGCAGCTTGGTTTACCGTGGGCGGCAAGAGCAGTTCTTC.

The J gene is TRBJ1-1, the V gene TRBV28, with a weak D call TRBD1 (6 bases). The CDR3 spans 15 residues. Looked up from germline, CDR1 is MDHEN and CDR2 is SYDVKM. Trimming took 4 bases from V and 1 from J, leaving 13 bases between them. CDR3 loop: CASSWGPGSNTEAFF. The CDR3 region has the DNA TGTGCCAGCAGTTGGGGGCCAGGATCGAACACTGAAGCTTTCTTT.

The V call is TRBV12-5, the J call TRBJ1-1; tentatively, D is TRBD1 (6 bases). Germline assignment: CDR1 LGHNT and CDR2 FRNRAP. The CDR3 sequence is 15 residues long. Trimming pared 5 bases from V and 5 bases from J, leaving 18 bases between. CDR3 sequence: CASGPPGLTGTEAFF. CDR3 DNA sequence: TGTGCTAGTGGTCCGCCGGGCCTCACAGGGACTGAAGCTTTCTTT.

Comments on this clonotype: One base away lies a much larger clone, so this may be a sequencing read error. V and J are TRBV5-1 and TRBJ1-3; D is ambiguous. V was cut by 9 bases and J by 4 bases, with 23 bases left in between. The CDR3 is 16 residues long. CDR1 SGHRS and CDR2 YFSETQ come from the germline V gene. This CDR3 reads CAISLNRAGGGNTIYF. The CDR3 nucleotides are TGCGCCATCAGTTTGAACCGGGCCGGCGGGGGAAACACCATATATTTT.

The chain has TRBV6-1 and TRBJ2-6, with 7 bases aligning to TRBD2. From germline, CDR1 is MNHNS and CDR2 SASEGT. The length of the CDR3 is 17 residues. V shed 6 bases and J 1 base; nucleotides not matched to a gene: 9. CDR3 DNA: TGTGCCAGCAGCGTCCTTTTGGGGGGGTCTGGGGCCAACGTCCTGACTTTC. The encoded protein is CASSVLLGGSGANVLTF.

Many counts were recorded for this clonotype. This CDR3 reads CSVVTVEIAKNIQYF. CDR3 nucleotides: TGCAGCGTTGTGACAGTTGAAATAGCCAAAAACATTCAGTACTTC. The V call is TRBV29-1, the J call TRBJ2-4; D perhaps matches TRBD1 (5 bases). CDR3 length: 15 residues. The V gene lost 4 bases and the J gene lost 0 bases, with 13 bases spanning the gap. CDR1 and CDR2 (germline): SQVTM, ANQGSEA.

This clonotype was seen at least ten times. The CDR3 DNA reads as TGTGCCAGCAGCCCGATAGCGGGAGGGCCTTCGGGGGAGCTGTTTTTT. Translating gives CASSPIAGGPSGELFF. The V call is TRBV7-3, the J call TRBJ2-2, with 11 bases fitting TRBD2. J gave up 8 bases and V 5 bases, and 10 bases lay outside the gene matches. The germline V gene has CDR1 SGHTA and CDR2 FQGTGA. This CDR3 has 16 residues.